The clone carrying this T cell receptor beta chain was counted ten times or more. Semi-nested PCR with Nested Universal Primer A followed constant-region reverse priming of full-length variable regions. TCRdb re-analysed the 5' RACE reads in MiXCR, keeping a single row per CDR3 protein. The table includes about 8,600 distinct CDR3 sequences, around 16% detected once. With 0 bases removed from V and 6 bases from J, the gap between germline ends came to 19 bases. This CDR3 spans 17 amino acids. In germline, CDR1 is SGHDT, CDR2 YYEEEE. Sequenced sample: memory CD4+ T cells sorted from blood. The subset is: memory CD4+ T cells, CD4+CD45RO+CD25-. This clonotype was sampled from a female donor with breast cancer. The chain is built from TRBV5-6 and TRBJ2-1, with a possible D match to TRBD2 (5 bases). The CDR3 here is CASSLALVADGSNEQFF. CDR3 nucleotides: TGTGCCAGCAGCTTGGCTTTAGTTGCGGATGGGAGCAATGAGCAGTTCTTC.